A selection of T cell receptor beta chains follows, all from one sample in a study of follicular helper T cells after annual influenza vaccination. Sequencing used immunoSEQ multiplex PCR; TCRdb keeps in-frame clones, though not all of them. The repertoire holds some 6,000 clones, with more than 75% as singletons. Sample: CXCR5- memory CD4+ T cells sorted from blood, taken on the day of influenza vaccination. Every receptor here comes from an adult who received the influenza vaccine. The CDR3 runs from the conserved cysteine through the conserved F or W. D genes are given only for firm matches. Not every row has a clone size; where given, it reads once, few, many or a size class.

D gene: .
clone size: .
J gene: TRBJ2-7
CDR3 length: 16
V gene: TRBV7-8
CDR3 DNA: TGTGCCAGCAGCTTTTTCTCGGGACTCCCAGTCCACGAGCAGTACTTC
CDR3 protein: CASSFFSGLPVHEQYF

D gene: .
clone size: .
J gene: TRBJ2-5
CDR3 length: 12
V gene: TRBV11-3
CDR3 DNA: TGTGCCAGCAGCTTTCAGGGGGAGACCCAGTACTTC
CDR3 protein: CASSFQGETQYF

D gene: .
clone size: .
J gene: TRBJ2-4
CDR3 length: 18
V gene: TRBV11-2
CDR3 DNA: TGTGCCAGCAGCTTAGATCTTGGTAGTGGGGACTCCAAAAACATTCAGTACTTC
CDR3 protein: CASSLDLGSGDSKNIQYF

D gene: TRBD1
clone size: .
J gene: TRBJ2-2
CDR3 length: 13
V gene: TRBV10-3
CDR3 DNA: TGTGCCAACGCCCAAACAGGGGCCGGGGAGCTGTTTTTT
CDR3 protein: CANAQTGAGELFF

D gene: TRBD2
clone size: .
J gene: TRBJ2-3
CDR3 length: 12
V gene: TRBV10-3
CDR3 DNA: TGTGCCATCAGTGAGTCAACGGGGGGGGAGTATTTT
CDR3 protein: CAISESTGGEYF

D gene: TRBD1
clone size: once
J gene: TRBJ1-1
CDR3 length: 13
V gene: TRBV11-1
CDR3 DNA: TGTGCCAGCAGCCCAGGGGGCTACACTGAAGCTTTCTTT
CDR3 protein: CASSPGGYTEAFF

D gene: .
clone size: .
J gene: TRBJ1-1
CDR3 length: 13
V gene: TRBV4-3
CDR3 DNA: TGCGCCAGCAGCCAAGCCTCCAGGGAGCCCGCTTTCTTT
CDR3 protein: CASSQASREPAFF

D gene: .
clone size: .
J gene: TRBJ2-5
CDR3 length: 14
V gene: TRBV7-8
CDR3 DNA: TGTGCCAGCAGCCCAGACAGAGCCCAAGAGACCCAGTACTTC
CDR3 protein: CASSPDRAQETQYF

D gene: TRBD1
clone size: .
J gene: TRBJ2-7
CDR3 length: 16
V gene: TRBV23-1
CDR3 DNA: TGCGCCAGCAGTCAACAGAGGGGACAGGGGGCTGGGGAGCAGTACTTC
CDR3 protein: CASSQQRGQGAGEQYF

D gene: TRBD1
clone size: .
J gene: TRBJ1-1
CDR3 length: 13
V gene: TRBV7-3
CDR3 DNA: TGTGCCAGCAGCTTAAATTCCCAGGGGGCTGCTTTCTTT
CDR3 protein: CASSLNSQGAAFF

D gene: .
clone size: few
J gene: TRBJ1-2
CDR3 length: 14
V gene: TRBV2
CDR3 DNA: TGTGCCAGCAGTGTTACTCCCGGGGCCTATGGCTACACCTTC
CDR3 protein: CASSVTPGAYGYTF

D gene: TRBD1
clone size: once
J gene: TRBJ1-4
CDR3 length: 17
V gene: TRBV18
CDR3 DNA: TGTGCCAGCTCACCACGATATTTAGGGGGGACAGGAGAAAAACTGTTTTTT
CDR3 protein: CASSPRYLGGTGEKLFF

D gene: .
clone size: .
J gene: TRBJ2-5
CDR3 length: 15
V gene: TRBV7-2
CDR3 DNA: TGTGCCAGCAGCTTAGCCTACAGGGGGGGGGAGACCCAGTACTTC
CDR3 protein: CASSLAYRGGETQYF

D gene: .
clone size: .
J gene: TRBJ2-7
CDR3 length: 14
V gene: TRBV18
CDR3 DNA: TGTGCCAGCTCACCATTCCCCACCCCCTACGAGCAGTACTTC
CDR3 protein: CASSPFPTPYEQYF

D gene: TRBD1
clone size: .
J gene: TRBJ1-2
CDR3 length: 13
V gene: TRBV9
CDR3 DNA: TGTGCCAGCAGCGTCGGGACAGTCTATGGCTACACCTTC
CDR3 protein: CASSVGTVYGYTF

D gene: .
clone size: .
J gene: TRBJ1-3
CDR3 length: 14
V gene: TRBV4-3
CDR3 DNA: TGCGCCAGCAGCCAAACGAGCTCTGGAAACACCATATATTTT
CDR3 protein: CASSQTSSGNTIYF

D gene: TRBD2
clone size: .
J gene: TRBJ2-3
CDR3 length: 17
V gene: TRBV11-2
CDR3 DNA: TGTGCCAGCAGCTTAGTGCAGCGCGGGGGGCACACAGATACGCAGTATTTT
CDR3 protein: CASSLVQRGGHTDTQYF

D gene: TRBD1
clone size: .
J gene: TRBJ1-2
CDR3 length: 15
V gene: TRBV18
CDR3 DNA: TGTGCCAGCTCACCCTCCGGGACAGGGGTAGATGGCTACACCTTC
CDR3 protein: CASSPSGTGVDGYTF

D gene: .
clone size: .
J gene: TRBJ2-2
CDR3 length: 14
V gene: TRBV7-3
CDR3 DNA: TGTGCCAGCAGCCCGACCCAGGGTGTCGGGGAGCTGTTTTTT
CDR3 protein: CASSPTQGVGELFF

D gene: TRBD1
clone size: .
J gene: TRBJ1-1
CDR3 length: 13
V gene: TRBV11-3
CDR3 DNA: TGTGCCAGCAGCCACGACAGGGACACTGAAGCTTTCTTT
CDR3 protein: CASSHDRDTEAFF

D gene: TRBD1
clone size: .
J gene: TRBJ2-3
CDR3 length: 13
V gene: TRBV27
CDR3 DNA: TGTGCCAGCAGAGGACAGGGGGCAGATACGCAGTATTTT
CDR3 protein: CASRGQGADTQYF

D gene: .
clone size: once
J gene: TRBJ2-6
CDR3 length: 15
V gene: TRBV7-8
CDR3 DNA: TGTGCCAGCAGCCTAGGGGAGACTGGGGCCAACGTCCTGACTTTC
CDR3 protein: CASSLGETGANVLTF

D gene: .
clone size: .
J gene: TRBJ1-1
CDR3 length: 14
V gene: TRBV6-1
CDR3 DNA: TGTGCCAGCAGTGAAGGGCAGATGAACACTGAAGCTTTCTTT
CDR3 protein: CASSEGQMNTEAFF

D gene: .
clone size: .
J gene: TRBJ1-3
CDR3 length: 18
V gene: TRBV18
CDR3 DNA: TGTGCCAGCTCACCACTGTTTTTCGGGGCTTTCTCTGGAAACACCATATATTTT
CDR3 protein: CASSPLFFGAFSGNTIYF

D gene: TRBD1
clone size: .
J gene: TRBJ2-5
CDR3 length: 12
V gene: TRBV2
CDR3 DNA: TGTGCAGGGACAGGCACGTCAGAGACCCAGTACTTC
CDR3 protein: CAGTGTSETQYF

D gene: TRBD1
clone size: .
J gene: TRBJ1-1
CDR3 length: 16
V gene: TRBV4-2
CDR3 DNA: TGTGCCAGCAGCCAAGATCACAGGGGTAGTAACACTGAAGCTTTCTTT
CDR3 protein: CASSQDHRGSNTEAFF

D gene: .
clone size: once
J gene: TRBJ2-2
CDR3 length: 17
V gene: TRBV13
CDR3 DNA: TGTGCCAGCAGCTTAGGGATCTGGCGGGGCCACACCGGGGAGCTGTTTTTT
CDR3 protein: CASSLGIWRGHTGELFF

D gene: .
clone size: .
J gene: TRBJ1-3
CDR3 length: 13
V gene: TRBV10-3
CDR3 DNA: TGTGCCATCTCACAGGGCTCTGGAAACACCATATATTTT
CDR3 protein: CAISQGSGNTIYF

D gene: .
clone size: .
J gene: TRBJ1-2
CDR3 length: 13
V gene: TRBV25-1
CDR3 DNA: TGTGCCAGCAGCTACGACAGCCGTACGGGCTACACCTTC
CDR3 protein: CASSYDSRTGYTF

D gene: TRBD1
clone size: .
J gene: TRBJ2-7
CDR3 length: 18
V gene: TRBV5-1
CDR3 DNA: TGCGCCAGCAGCCCCCCGGGACAGGGGCGTCTTCGTACCTACGAGCAGTACTTC
CDR3 protein: CASSPPGQGRLRTYEQYF

D gene: .
clone size: .
J gene: TRBJ1-4
CDR3 length: 12
V gene: TRBV2
CDR3 DNA: TGTGCCAGCAGTGGGGGGCATGAAAAACTGTTTTTT
CDR3 protein: CASSGGHEKLFF

D gene: TRBD1
clone size: .
J gene: TRBJ1-4
CDR3 length: 14
V gene: TRBV5-1
CDR3 DNA: TGCGCCAGCAGCTTAAGGACAGGGGATGAAAAACTGTTTTTT
CDR3 protein: CASSLRTGDEKLFF

D gene: .
clone size: .
J gene: TRBJ1-1
CDR3 length: 13
V gene: TRBV7-6
CDR3 DNA: TGTGCCAGCAGCCCAGGGGTTTTCACTGAAGCTTTCTTT
CDR3 protein: CASSPGVFTEAFF

D gene: .
clone size: .
J gene: TRBJ1-1
CDR3 length: 13
V gene: TRBV25-1
CDR3 DNA: TGTGCCAGCAGTGAACGCGCCGGCACTGAAGCTTTCTTT
CDR3 protein: CASSERAGTEAFF

D gene: .
clone size: .
J gene: TRBJ2-7
CDR3 length: 15
V gene: TRBV14
CDR3 DNA: TGTGCCAGCAGCCAATACAGGGACGGAGGCTACGAGCAGTACTTC
CDR3 protein: CASSQYRDGGYEQYF

D gene: TRBD2
clone size: .
J gene: TRBJ2-5
CDR3 length: 15
V gene: TRBV6-1
CDR3 DNA: TGTGCCAGCAGTGAGACTTGGGGGGGAAGAGAGACCCAGTACTTC
CDR3 protein: CASSETWGGRETQYF

D gene: TRBD2
clone size: .
J gene: TRBJ2-7
CDR3 length: 15
V gene: TRBV4-2
CDR3 DNA: TGTGCCAGCAGCCAGGTCTCTAGCGGGGCCCAAGAGCAGTACTTC
CDR3 protein: CASSQVSSGAQEQYF

D gene: .
clone size: .
J gene: TRBJ1-2
CDR3 length: 15
V gene: TRBV5-4
CDR3 DNA: TGTGCCAGCAGCCGTCCAGGGCACGGTAACTATGGCTACACCTTC
CDR3 protein: CASSRPGHGNYGYTF

D gene: .
clone size: .
J gene: TRBJ2-2
CDR3 length: 15
V gene: TRBV6-1
CDR3 DNA: TGTGCCAGCAGTTGGGGCAGGGGGGACACCGGGGAGCTGTTTTTT
CDR3 protein: CASSWGRGDTGELFF

D gene: .
clone size: .
J gene: TRBJ1-1
CDR3 length: 14
V gene: TRBV5-4
CDR3 DNA: TGTGCCAGCAGCCCCGTAGGGCGGGGCACTGAAGCTTTCTTT
CDR3 protein: CASSPVGRGTEAFF

D gene: .
clone size: .
J gene: TRBJ2-6
CDR3 length: 18
V gene: TRBV5-4
CDR3 DNA: TGTGCCAGCAGCACCGGGGTAGGAGGGAACTCTGGGGCCAACGTCCTGACTTTC
CDR3 protein: CASSTGVGGNSGANVLTF

D gene: .
clone size: few
J gene: TRBJ1-1
CDR3 length: 15
V gene: TRBV7-3
CDR3 DNA: TGTGCCAGCAGCTCTAAAGGGGGTGGGATCCCTGAAGCTTTCTTT
CDR3 protein: CASSSKGGGIPEAFF

D gene: TRBD2
clone size: .
J gene: TRBJ2-3
CDR3 length: 19
V gene: TRBV19
CDR3 DNA: TGTGCCAGTAGTATTGAGCGGGGGGGTCTAACTCCTAGCACAGATACGCAGTATTTT
CDR3 protein: CASSIERGGLTPSTDTQYF

D gene: .
clone size: .
J gene: TRBJ1-4
CDR3 length: 13
V gene: TRBV29-1
CDR3 DNA: TGCAGCGTTGATCCGGGGGCAGGGGAAAAACTGTTTTTT
CDR3 protein: CSVDPGAGEKLFF

D gene: .
clone size: .
J gene: TRBJ2-5
CDR3 length: 17
V gene: TRBV11-3
CDR3 DNA: TGTGCCAGCAGCTTAGATTACTCCGGCCTCAGGAAAGAGACCCAGTACTTC
CDR3 protein: CASSLDYSGLRKETQYF

D gene: .
clone size: .
J gene: TRBJ1-1
CDR3 length: 13
V gene: TRBV19
CDR3 DNA: TGTGCCAGTAGTATAATAGAGAACACTGAAGCTTTCTTT
CDR3 protein: CASSIIENTEAFF

D gene: TRBD2
clone size: .
J gene: TRBJ2-7
CDR3 length: 15
V gene: TRBV5-1
CDR3 DNA: TGCGCCAGCAGACTACTGACTAGCGGATCCTACGAGCAGTACTTC
CDR3 protein: CASRLLTSGSYEQYF

D gene: TRBD1
clone size: .
J gene: TRBJ1-3
CDR3 length: 15
V gene: TRBV10-3
CDR3 DNA: TGTGCCATCAACCCAGGGGGGCTCTCTGGAAACACCATATATTTT
CDR3 protein: CAINPGGLSGNTIYF

D gene: .
clone size: .
J gene: TRBJ2-6
CDR3 length: 17
V gene: TRBV7-2
CDR3 DNA: TGTGCCAGCAGCTTAACCGGGCTTATCTCTGGGGCCAACGTCCTGACTTTC
CDR3 protein: CASSLTGLISGANVLTF

D gene: TRBD1
clone size: .
J gene: TRBJ1-4
CDR3 length: 14
V gene: TRBV6-5
CDR3 DNA: TGTGCCAGCAACCCAGGGACAGGGGATGAAAAACTGTTTTTT
CDR3 protein: CASNPGTGDEKLFF

D gene: TRBD1
clone size: .
J gene: TRBJ2-3
CDR3 length: 17
V gene: TRBV9
CDR3 DNA: TGTGCCAGCAGCGGATGGGGGCGACAGGGAGGCACAGATACGCAGTATTTT
CDR3 protein: CASSGWGRQGGTDTQYF

D gene: .
clone size: .
J gene: TRBJ2-6
CDR3 length: 15
V gene: TRBV9
CDR3 DNA: TGTGCCAGCAGCCCATGGGGGACTGGGGCCAACGTCCTGACTTTC
CDR3 protein: CASSPWGTGANVLTF

D gene: .
clone size: .
J gene: TRBJ1-2
CDR3 length: 13
V gene: TRBV5-4
CDR3 DNA: TGTGCCAGCAGCTCGGGGGAGGTTTATGGCTACACCTTC
CDR3 protein: CASSSGEVYGYTF